These 21 T cell receptor beta chains came from one sample sequenced in a study of OX40 agonist ivuxolimab in advanced cancers. Assay used: immunoSEQ multiplex PCR; TCRdb lists only in-frame clones, some missing. The table shows around 100,000 clones, with 80% to 90% occurring only once. The specimen comprised CD4+ or CD8+ T cells sorted from blood, sampled in a trial of the OX40 agonist ivuxolimab. Receptors originate from an adult with an advanced solid tumor such as melanoma, head and neck, liver or kidney cancer.

This chain joins TRBV7-2 and TRBJ2-7; the match to TRBD2 covers 11 bases. Germline V gives CDR1 SGHTA, CDR2 FQGNSA. CDR3 length: 17 residues. V lost 1 base to trimming and J lost 2 bases; unmatched junction nucleotides: 7. CDR3 residues: CASSLGPLLAGAYEQYF. The DNA for the CDR3 is TGTGCCAGCAGCTTAGGACCGTTACTAGCGGGAGCCTACGAGCAGTACTTC. Looking up the rest from reference TRBV7-2 and TRBJ2-7 gives the full variable domain: GAGVSQSPSNKVTEKGKDVELRCDPISGHTALYWYRQSLGQGLEFLIYFQGNSAPDKSGLPSDRFSAERTGGSVSTLTIQRTQQEDSAVYLCASSLGPLLAGAYEQYFGPGTRLTVT.

This chain's CDR3 is CASSLGQGKTFF. DNA of the CDR3: TGTGCCAGCAGTTTGGGGCAGGGTAAGACTTTCTTT. This chain uses TRBV28 with TRBJ1-1; the D gene is possibly TRBD1 (5 bases). The CDR3 extends over 12 amino acids. Deletions cut 3 bases from V and 12 bases from J, with 14 bases between. Germline lookup yields CDR1 MDHEN and CDR2 SYDVKM.

This rearrangement joins TRBV19 to TRBJ2-1; possible D gene TRBD1, 6 bases. Trimming removed 1 base from V and 6 bases from J, with 13 bases in between. Germline CDR1 LNHDA, CDR2 SQIVND (reference sequence). The CDR3 covers 15 residues. The CDR3 coding sequence is TGTGCCAGTAGTATAGCCCCCCAGGGGCTCAATGAGCAGTTCTTC. Translation gives CASSIAPQGLNEQFF.

This clone was seen more than once but under ten times. This sequence joins TRBV4-3 and TRBJ1-2; no definite D call. The CDR3 length is 12 residues. The V and J ends lost 0 bases and 3 bases respectively, with 2 bases between them. The V gene's germline CDR1 is LGHNA and CDR2 YSLEER. CDR3 protein: CASSQDHYGYTF. For the CDR3, the DNA is TGCGCCAGCAGCCAAGACCACTATGGCTACACCTTC.

This clone occurred once. V usage is TRBV2 and J usage is TRBJ1-1; no clear D. V lost 6 bases and J lost 1, with 12 bases in between. This CDR3 is built from 14 residues. Germline V lookup: CDR1 SNHLY, CDR2 FYNNEI. CDR3 in DNA: TGTGCCAGCAGACGTGTCACAAAGAACACTGAAGCTTTCTTT. It is translated as CASRRVTKNTEAFF.

The rearrangement joins TRBV18 to TRBJ1-1; D may be TRBD1 (6 bases). Germline V gene lookup returns CDR1 KGHSH and CDR2 LQKENI. This CDR3 contains 14 residues. Trimming stripped 1 base from V and 4 bases from J, with 10 bases between. CDR3 region: CASSPQRTATEAFF. In DNA, the CDR3 is TGTGCCAGCTCACCACAGAGGACAGCCACTGAAGCTTTCTTT.

This clone was detected only once. The chain is built from TRBV4-1 and TRBJ1-4; no firm D call. The V gene lost 4 bases and the J gene lost 6 bases, with 21 bases spanning the gap. The CDR3 covers 17 residues. Germline CDR1 and CDR2: MGHRA and YSYEKL. CDR3 in amino acids: CASSPRRRGIGDEKLFF. The CDR3 coding sequence is TGCGCCAGCAGCCCCCGAAGGCGAGGGATTGGGGATGAAAAACTGTTTTTT.

The chain recombines TRBV28 with TRBJ2-1; perhaps TRBD1 as D (6 bases). Per the germline V gene, CDR1 is MDHEN and CDR2 is SYDVKM. The CDR3 is 16 amino acids. Trimming took 3 bases from V and 1 from J, leaving 13 bases between them. CDR3 in DNA: TGTGCCAGCAGTTTGGTGGGGGCGCAGTCCTACAATGAGCAGTTCTTC. Encoded protein: CASSLVGAQSYNEQFF.

The table lists this clone with a count of one. The chain carries TRBV18 and TRBJ2-2; 9 bases fit TRBD1. The length of the CDR3 is 17 residues. The V and J ends lost 3 bases and 6 bases, in that order; junction bases with no gene match: 11. CDR1 and CDR2 from the germline V gene are KGHSH and LQKENI. The DNA of the CDR3 is TGTGCCAGCTCACCCCCTAATCTCCGGGACAGGGCCGGGGAGCTGTTTTTT. Amino acids: CASSPPNLRDRAGELFF.

The chain joins TRBV9 to TRBJ2-1; D remains unclear. CDR3 length equals 14 residues. The V gene's germline CDR1 is SGDLS and CDR2 YYNGEE. V shed 0 bases and J shed 6 bases, with 10 bases lying between them. The CDR3 loop is CASSVGPEINEQFF. For the CDR3, the DNA is TGTGCCAGCAGCGTAGGACCGGAGATCAATGAGCAGTTCTTC.

V and J are TRBV6-5 and TRBJ2-3, with D hard to call. V was trimmed by 5 bases and J by 1 base, leaving 10 bases between them. The CDR3 is made up of 14 amino acids. In germline, CDR1 is MNHEY, CDR2 SVGAGI. DNA for the CDR3: TGTGCCAGCAGTCCTAGGGTGGGCACAGATACGCAGTATTTT. Amino acid sequence: CASSPRVGTDTQYF.

This clone was counted a single time. The chain uses TRBV18 and TRBJ1-3, with D perhaps TRBD1 (6 bases). The germline CDR1 and CDR2 sequences are KGHSH and LQKENI. The CDR3 length is 17 residues. V lost 2 bases to trimming and J lost 0 bases, with 14 bases between them. CDR3 DNA: TGTGCCAGCTCACCATCAGGGGCCTCCGCCTCTGGAAACACCATATATTTT. It specifies CASSPSGASASGNTIYF.

Here the CDR3 DNA reads TGCGCCAGCAGCCAAGAAGTAATCAGGCAGGCTAACTATGGCTACACCTTC. Amino acids: CASSQEVIRQANYGYTF. This chain links TRBV4-3 with TRBJ1-2; D ambiguous. Trimming removed 0 bases from V and 0 bases from J, with 14 bases in between. CDR1 and CDR2 from the germline V gene are LGHNA and YSLEER. This CDR3 has 17 amino acids.

The CDR3 DNA reads TGTGCCAGCAGCTTCGCAGGGGGCCGGAACACTGAAGCTTTCTTT. Its translation is CASSFAGGRNTEAFF. V gene TRBV7-2 combines with J gene TRBJ1-1, with 8 bases matching TRBD1. V trimming: 3 bases; J trimming: 1 base; junction bases outside the gene matches: 4. Germline CDR1 and CDR2: SGHTA and FQGNSA. The CDR3 covers 15 residues.

The J gene is TRBJ1-1, the V gene TRBV5-1; 8 bases line up with TRBD1. The V and J ends lost 4 bases and 0 bases, in that order; junction bases with no gene match: 5. CDR1 SGHRS and CDR2 YFSETQ come from the germline V gene. The CDR3 has 15 amino acids. The CDR3 spells CASSTGQGMNTEAFF. The CDR3 nucleotides read TGCGCCAGCAGCACCGGACAGGGCATGAACACTGAAGCTTTCTTT.

V gene TRBV19 combines with J gene TRBJ2-1; TRBD1 is a possible D gene (5 bases). The CDR3 runs to 17 residues. V dropped 2 bases and J dropped 0 bases, with 14 bases sitting between them. Germline loops: CDR1 LNHDA, CDR2 SQIVND (reference sequence). The CDR3 region has the DNA TGTGCCAGTAGTATAACGGGTAAGGGGTCCTCCTACAATGAGCAGTTCTTC. It is translated as CASSITGKGSSYNEQFF.

The rearrangement uses TRBV19 and TRBJ2-3; the D gene is possibly TRBD2 (6 bases). Germline loops: CDR1 LNHDA, CDR2 SQIVND (reference sequence). This CDR3 has 12 residues. The V gene lost 4 bases and the J gene lost 4 bases, with 6 bases spanning the gap. The CDR3 reads CASSRLADTQYF. CDR3 DNA: TGTGCCAGTAGTAGACTAGCAGATACGCAGTATTTT. The full variable domain, with the rest looked up from reference TRBV19 and TRBJ2-3, is DGGITQSPKYLFRKEGQNVTLSCEQNLNHDAMYWYRQDPGQGLRLIYYSQIVNDFQKGDIAEGYSVSREKKESFPLTVTSAQKNPTAFYLCASSRLADTQYFGPGTRLTVL.

V gene TRBV25-1 combines with J gene TRBJ2-2; a weak D match, TRBD2 (7 bases). With 2 bases removed from V and 4 bases from J, the gap between germline ends came to 14 bases. Germline CDR1 and CDR2: MGHDK and SYGVNS. The CDR3 runs to 16 residues. DNA of the CDR3: TGTGCCAGCAGTGAAAGGGCGGGGGCTGGCACCGGGGAGCTGTTTTTT. It encodes CASSERAGAGTGELFF.

This chain joins TRBV6-5 and TRBJ1-2; TRBD1 agrees at 9 bases. Germline CDR1 MNHEY, CDR2 SVGAGI. The length of the CDR3 is 13 residues. With V trimmed by 7 bases and J by 6 bases, 6 bases remained unmatched. The CDR3 protein is CASTQGTGNGYTF. For the CDR3, the DNA is TGTGCCAGCACCCAAGGGACAGGGAATGGCTACACCTTC.

The chain has TRBV7-2 and TRBJ2-2, with TRBD1 identical over 9 bases. Germline V gene data show CDR1 as SGHTA and CDR2 as FQGNSA. This CDR3 contains 16 residues. The V gene end was trimmed by 5 bases and the J gene end by 7 bases; junction bases not matched to a gene: 11. As DNA, the CDR3 is TGTGCCAGCAGCCCACAGGGGGCTCGGACTAACGGGGAGCTGTTTTTT. It encodes CASSPQGARTNGELFF.

The V gene is TRBV28, the J gene TRBJ1-2; D perhaps matches TRBD1 (5 bases). CDR1 MDHEN and CDR2 SYDVKM come from the germline V gene. Trimming removed 6 bases from V and 4 bases from J, with 12 bases in between. There are 13 residues in the CDR3. In nucleotides, the CDR3 is TGTGCCAGCAGGTTACCGGGGGGCTATGGCTACACCTTC. This sequence encodes CASRLPGGYGYTF.